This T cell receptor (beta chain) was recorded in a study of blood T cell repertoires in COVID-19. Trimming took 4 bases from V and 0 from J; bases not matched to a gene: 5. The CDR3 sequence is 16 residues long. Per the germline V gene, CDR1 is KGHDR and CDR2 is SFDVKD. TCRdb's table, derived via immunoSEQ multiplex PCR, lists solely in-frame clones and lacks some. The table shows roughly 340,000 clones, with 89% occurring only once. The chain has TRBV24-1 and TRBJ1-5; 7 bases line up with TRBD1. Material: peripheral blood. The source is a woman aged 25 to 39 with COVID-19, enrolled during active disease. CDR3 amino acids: CATSDPGTDSNQPQHF. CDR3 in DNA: TGTGCCACCAGTGACCCCGGGACAGATAGCAATCAGCCCCAGCATTTT.